This T cell receptor (beta chain) derives from a study of tissue T cells after allogeneic stem cell transplantation. Adult allogeneic hematopoietic cell transplant recipients with steroid-refractory graft-versus-host disease were prospectively enrolled for research autopsy. The trim removed 5 bases at V and 0 bases at J, leaving 5 bases unmatched. CDR3 size: 16 residues. The germline gives CDR1 SGHTA, CDR2 FQGNSA. Using immunoSEQ multiplex PCR, the repertoire was profiled, and TCRdb retains in-frame clones only, with some absent. The sample carries 2,500 to 3,500 clones, around three fifths recorded once.

This receptor was obtained from a male patient at least 60 years old with steroid-refractory graft-versus-host disease after an allogeneic stem cell transplant. Some T cells may possibly be graft donor cells. This sample comprised jejunal tissue, obtained at autopsy. V usage is TRBV7-2 and J usage is TRBJ1-3; 9 positions agree with TRBD1. The chain's CDR3 is CASSTTGGYSGNTIYF. The CDR3 nucleotides are TGTGCCAGCAGCACGACAGGGGGATACTCTGGAAACACCATATATTTT.